One T cell receptor beta chain is described in this entry. Repertoires were generated with immunoSEQ multiplex PCR, while TCRdb's copy carries only in-frame clones and drops some. The table records 200,000 to 250,000 clones, more than 75% of them present only once. This record comes from a study of blood T cell repertoires in COVID-19. Sequenced: PBMCs or T cells enriched from blood (not recorded which). This sequence originates from a woman aged 35 to 49 with acute COVID-19.

CDR3 residues: CASLTRDTQYF. CDR3 DNA: TGCGCCAGCCTGACAAGGGATACGCAGTATTTT. The rearrangement joins TRBV10-1 to TRBJ2-3, with no clear D. The CDR3 sequence is 11 residues long. The germline gives CDR1 WNHNN, CDR2 SYGVQD (reference sequence). Trimming took 8 bases from V and 6 from J, leaving 9 bases between them.